These T cell receptor beta chains were read from a single sample in a study of cytomegalovirus exposure and HLA in healthy donors. The table came from immunoSEQ multiplex PCR; TCRdb's copy has only in-frame clones and leaves some out. The sample yields 150,000 to 200,000 clones, 82% seen once. Input material: PBMCs. Source of these receptors: a girl aged 2-15 years in good health and CMV-seropositive. CDR3s leave out the opening cysteine and the closing phenylalanine or tryptophan. Fields, in order: D gene, J gene, V gene, clone size, CDR3 protein. The D gene is left open where the match is weak. Part of the rows lack a size; the others show once, few, many or a class for expanded clones.

D gene: TRBD1; J gene: TRBJ2-3; V gene: TRBV4-1; clone size: .; CDR3 protein: ASSQEYRGVTDTQY
D gene: .; J gene: TRBJ2-5; V gene: TRBV28; clone size: .; CDR3 protein: ASSLTASAETQY
D gene: TRBD1; J gene: TRBJ1-2; V gene: TRBV7-9; clone size: .; CDR3 protein: ASSSRQGLYGYT
D gene: .; J gene: TRBJ1-3; V gene: TRBV28; clone size: .; CDR3 protein: ASSRRPFSGNTIY
D gene: .; J gene: TRBJ1-5; V gene: TRBV28; clone size: .; CDR3 protein: ASEEERVGNQPQH
D gene: TRBD2; J gene: TRBJ2-3; V gene: TRBV20-1; clone size: .; CDR3 protein: RVAGGDTQY
D gene: TRBD1; J gene: TRBJ1-5; V gene: TRBV28; clone size: .; CDR3 protein: ASSFGQGARQPQH
D gene: .; J gene: TRBJ2-4; V gene: TRBV28; clone size: .; CDR3 protein: ASCGGSLAKNIQY
D gene: TRBD2; J gene: TRBJ2-2; V gene: TRBV5-1; clone size: .; CDR3 protein: ASSLVLAGGPGTGELF
D gene: .; J gene: TRBJ1-4; V gene: TRBV5-1; clone size: .; CDR3 protein: ASSLGGGEKLF
D gene: TRBD1; J gene: TRBJ1-2; V gene: TRBV7-9; clone size: .; CDR3 protein: AGGTEEANYGYT
D gene: TRBD2; J gene: TRBJ2-2; V gene: TRBV7-2; clone size: .; CDR3 protein: ASSPEVLAGDTGELF
D gene: TRBD1; J gene: TRBJ1-3; V gene: TRBV30; clone size: once; CDR3 protein: AWSGQFISGNTIY
D gene: .; J gene: TRBJ2-1; V gene: TRBV10-2; clone size: .; CDR3 protein: ASSDVSGSKGNEQF
D gene: .; J gene: TRBJ2-7; V gene: TRBV27; clone size: .; CDR3 protein: ASSTGYEQY
D gene: TRBD1; J gene: TRBJ1-2; V gene: TRBV5-4; clone size: .; CDR3 protein: ASSTRTGGYGYT
D gene: .; J gene: TRBJ2-7; V gene: TRBV15; clone size: .; CDR3 protein: ATSRDQRAEQY
D gene: .; J gene: TRBJ2-1; V gene: TRBV7-9; clone size: .; CDR3 protein: ASSVDNEQF
D gene: .; J gene: TRBJ1-3; V gene: TRBV5-1; clone size: .; CDR3 protein: ASSLRGGSGNTIY
D gene: .; J gene: TRBJ1-5; V gene: TRBV4-2; clone size: .; CDR3 protein: ASSHSLGSVNQPQH
D gene: .; J gene: TRBJ2-4; V gene: TRBV5-1; clone size: .; CDR3 protein: ASSLVSGAKNIQY
D gene: .; J gene: TRBJ2-4; V gene: TRBV30; clone size: .; CDR3 protein: AWSGNWGGLSHIQY
D gene: TRBD1; J gene: TRBJ1-2; V gene: TRBV9; clone size: .; CDR3 protein: ASSAPGRGLRYGYT
D gene: .; J gene: TRBJ1-2; V gene: TRBV29-1; clone size: .; CDR3 protein: SVPRGGGYT
D gene: TRBD1; J gene: TRBJ1-1; V gene: TRBV5-1; clone size: .; CDR3 protein: ASSLVQTGMTEAF
D gene: .; J gene: TRBJ2-3; V gene: TRBV29-1; clone size: few; CDR3 protein: SVRTWGVNGDTQY
D gene: TRBD1; J gene: TRBJ1-4; V gene: TRBV13; clone size: .; CDR3 protein: ASSVRGQRNEKLF
D gene: .; J gene: TRBJ1-2; V gene: TRBV25-1; clone size: .; CDR3 protein: ASRGANYGYT
D gene: .; J gene: TRBJ2-5; V gene: TRBV12-5; clone size: .; CDR3 protein: ASGLFGETQY
D gene: TRBD2; J gene: TRBJ2-5; V gene: TRBV9; clone size: .; CDR3 protein: ASSVGLAGGSQETQY
D gene: TRBD2; J gene: TRBJ2-1; V gene: TRBV29-1; clone size: .; CDR3 protein: SVRTTSGGYNEQF
D gene: TRBD1; J gene: TRBJ2-7; V gene: TRBV19; clone size: few; CDR3 protein: ASRAGTGGASYEQY
D gene: TRBD1; J gene: TRBJ2-7; V gene: TRBV6-6; clone size: .; CDR3 protein: ASSQDRVYHEQY
D gene: .; J gene: TRBJ1-2; V gene: TRBV15; clone size: few; CDR3 protein: ATSRDSTGYGYT
D gene: .; J gene: TRBJ2-7; V gene: TRBV29-1; clone size: .; CDR3 protein: SVSQRAGYYEQY
D gene: TRBD2; J gene: TRBJ2-2; V gene: TRBV7-9; clone size: .; CDR3 protein: ASSLAGSGANTGELF
D gene: .; J gene: TRBJ2-6; V gene: TRBV28; clone size: .; CDR3 protein: ASSFLSSGANVLT
D gene: .; J gene: TRBJ1-2; V gene: TRBV30; clone size: once; CDR3 protein: AWSPNVRGAQGYT
D gene: TRBD1; J gene: TRBJ2-7; V gene: TRBV29-1; clone size: .; CDR3 protein: SAGQGEGEQY
D gene: TRBD2; J gene: TRBJ2-5; V gene: TRBV11-2; clone size: .; CDR3 protein: ASSFSAGAVETQY
D gene: TRBD2; J gene: TRBJ2-3; V gene: TRBV2; clone size: once; CDR3 protein: ASSIGAGVRDTQY
D gene: .; J gene: TRBJ1-5; V gene: TRBV30; clone size: .; CDR3 protein: AWSVGQGSQPQH
D gene: .; J gene: TRBJ1-2; V gene: TRBV28; clone size: .; CDR3 protein: ASSYPGVLGGYT
D gene: .; J gene: TRBJ1-1; V gene: TRBV28; clone size: once; CDR3 protein: ASSSGSVEAF
D gene: TRBD1; J gene: TRBJ2-7; V gene: TRBV5-1; clone size: .; CDR3 protein: ASSFDLYRDRGRGQY
D gene: TRBD1; J gene: TRBJ2-7; V gene: TRBV5-4; clone size: .; CDR3 protein: ASSLEQGAREQY
D gene: TRBD1; J gene: TRBJ2-7; V gene: TRBV2; clone size: .; CDR3 protein: ASNQRTGAVGQY
D gene: .; J gene: TRBJ1-3; V gene: TRBV5-1; clone size: .; CDR3 protein: ASSLASSGNTIY
D gene: .; J gene: TRBJ2-3; V gene: TRBV30; clone size: .; CDR3 protein: AWSGTDGRRGYDTQY
D gene: .; J gene: TRBJ2-5; V gene: TRBV23-1; clone size: .; CDR3 protein: ASEIQETQY
D gene: TRBD2; J gene: TRBJ2-5; V gene: TRBV7-9; clone size: .; CDR3 protein: ASRLAGGPEETQY
D gene: .; J gene: TRBJ2-5; V gene: TRBV5-4; clone size: once; CDR3 protein: ASSPRGRQETQY
D gene: TRBD1; J gene: TRBJ1-5; V gene: TRBV7-8; clone size: .; CDR3 protein: ASSLLTGGYQPQH
D gene: .; J gene: TRBJ2-5; V gene: TRBV5-1; clone size: .; CDR3 protein: ASSFAETQY
D gene: .; J gene: TRBJ1-1; V gene: TRBV12-5; clone size: once; CDR3 protein: ASGLSLGGNTEAF
D gene: .; J gene: TRBJ2-3; V gene: TRBV6-1; clone size: .; CDR3 protein: ASKTIAPTDTQY
D gene: .; J gene: TRBJ1-3; V gene: TRBV7-9; clone size: .; CDR3 protein: ASSLTNTIY
D gene: TRBD2; J gene: TRBJ2-7; V gene: TRBV4-1; clone size: .; CDR3 protein: ASSQDSGTSASYEQY
D gene: TRBD2; J gene: TRBJ2-2; V gene: TRBV27; clone size: .; CDR3 protein: ASSFIPLASGRTGELF
D gene: TRBD2; J gene: TRBJ2-1; V gene: TRBV14; clone size: .; CDR3 protein: ASSQDISGMVEQF